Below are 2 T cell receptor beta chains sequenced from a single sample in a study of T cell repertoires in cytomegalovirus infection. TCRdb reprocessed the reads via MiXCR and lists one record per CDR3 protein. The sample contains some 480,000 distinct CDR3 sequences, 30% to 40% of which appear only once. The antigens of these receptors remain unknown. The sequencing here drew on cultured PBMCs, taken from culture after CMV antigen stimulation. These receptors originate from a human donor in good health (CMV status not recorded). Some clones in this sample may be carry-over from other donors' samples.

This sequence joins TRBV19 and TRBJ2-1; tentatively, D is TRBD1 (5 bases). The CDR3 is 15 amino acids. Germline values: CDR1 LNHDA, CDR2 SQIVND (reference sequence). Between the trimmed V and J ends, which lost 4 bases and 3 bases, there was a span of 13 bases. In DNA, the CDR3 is TGTGCCAGTAGTAAAGGGGAAGGAAACTACAATGAGCAGTTCTTC. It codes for CASSKGEGNYNEQFF.

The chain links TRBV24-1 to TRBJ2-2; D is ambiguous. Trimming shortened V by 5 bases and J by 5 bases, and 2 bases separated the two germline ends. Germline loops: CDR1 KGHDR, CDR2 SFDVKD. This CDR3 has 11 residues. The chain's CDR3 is CATSVTGELFF. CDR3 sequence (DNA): TGTGCCACCAGTGTAACCGGGGAGCTGTTTTTT.